This T cell receptor beta chain stems from a study of T cells expressing NK-cell markers. At the level of the study: In sorted CD3+CD56+NKG2C+, CD3+CD56+NKG2C- and CD3+CD56-NKG2C+ T cells, TCR beta repertoires were obtained. Sequencing covered eight donors, seven HCMV-seropositive and one seronegative.

About this clonotype itself: Its target is unknown.

The study's findings and limits: The share of CD8+ T cells held by dominant NKG2C+ clonotypes was about 1.0-7.5% in about 6 donors.

Template switching by 5'RACE with UMIs generated the TCR beta cDNA. TCRdb derives one entry per CDR3 protein from the 5' RACE reads, leaving out DNA. The sample has about 260,000 distinct CDR3 sequences; the top ten hold roughly 0.4%. Material for sequencing was blood T cells: a sorted CD56 or NKG2C T cell subset, CD4+ or CD8+ T cells, or bulk PBMC T cells (not recorded which). The clonotype originates from a man between 18 and 29 years old in good health.

The CDR3 loop reads CASSPMTGGRYNEQFF. This chain joins TRBV27 and TRBJ2-1; the D call from TCRdb, TRBD1, cannot be confirmed without DNA. The germline gives CDR1 MNHEY, CDR2 SMNVEV (reference sequence). The CDR3 runs to 16 residues.